This TCR beta chain is from a study of T-cell memory formation after mild COVID-19. Overall study context: Clusters of TCRs were largely donor specific.

TCRdb reprocessed the 5' RACE reads via MiXCR and lists one record per CDR3 protein. The top ten clones hold roughly a fifth of a sample with about 400,000 distinct CDR3 sequences, roughly 15% of them seen once. The germline V and J ends were trimmed by 5 bases and 3 bases, with 13 bases remaining between them. Germline loops: CDR1 DFQATT, CDR2 SNEGSKA (reference sequence). The CDR3 has 13 residues. Study-level findings and limits: The finding that pre-infection memory included some responding clones suggested that cross-reactive memory joined. Contracting clones localized mainly to CM and EM when CD4+ and mainly to EMRA when CD8+.

About this clonotype itself: What it binds is not known.

The V gene is TRBV20-1, the J gene TRBJ1-1; D call uncertain. The specimen sequenced was PBMCs or a T cell subset sorted from them (not recorded which). The source is a man aged 18 to 29 who had mild COVID-19 (a few samples of this study predate the infection). Cell type and time point are not known. The CDR3 spells CSALLVSHTEAFF. The CDR3 coding sequence is TGCAGTGCTCTCTTGGTTTCCCACACTGAAGCTTTCTTT.